This T cell receptor beta chain stems from a study of blood T cell repertoires in COVID-19. Study as a whole: PBMCs, B-cell-depleted T cells, or T cells provided the cDNA or gDNA that made up the material.

This CDR3 is built from 14 residues. The germline V and J ends were trimmed by 11 bases and 4 bases, with 18 bases remaining between them. CDR1 MDHEN and CDR2 SYDVKM come from the germline V gene. TCRdb's copy holds only in-frame clones and misses some; the assay was immunoSEQ multiplex PCR. The table records roughly 72,000 clones, 70% to 80% of them present only once. This receptor was obtained from a woman at least 80 years old with active or convalescent COVID-19. Sequencing input: peripheral blood. The chain employs TRBV28 and TRBJ2-1; D is unresolved. CDR3 bases: TGTGCCGGCTCCCCATTAATATCGTACAATGAGCAGTTCTTC. Protein: CAGSPLISYNEQFF. The complete variable domain, with remaining parts taken from reference TRBV28 and TRBJ2-1, reads DVKVTQSSRYLVKRTGEKVFLECVQDMDHENMFWYRQDPGLGLRLIYFSYDVKMKEKGDIPEGYSVSREKKERFSLILESASTNQTSMYLCAGSPLISYNEQFFGPGTRLTVL.